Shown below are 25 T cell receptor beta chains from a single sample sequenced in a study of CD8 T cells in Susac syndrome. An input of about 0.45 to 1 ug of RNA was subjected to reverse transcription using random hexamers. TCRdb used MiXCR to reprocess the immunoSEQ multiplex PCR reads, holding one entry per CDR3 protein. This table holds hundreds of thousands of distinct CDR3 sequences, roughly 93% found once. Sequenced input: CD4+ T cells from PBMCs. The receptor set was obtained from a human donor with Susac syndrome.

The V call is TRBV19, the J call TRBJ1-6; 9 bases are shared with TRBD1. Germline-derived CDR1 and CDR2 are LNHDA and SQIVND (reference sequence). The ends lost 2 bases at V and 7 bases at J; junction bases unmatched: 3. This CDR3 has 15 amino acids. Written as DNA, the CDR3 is TGTGCCAGTAGTATATCCGGGACAGGGAATTCACCCCTCCACTTT. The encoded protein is CASSISGTGNSPLHF.

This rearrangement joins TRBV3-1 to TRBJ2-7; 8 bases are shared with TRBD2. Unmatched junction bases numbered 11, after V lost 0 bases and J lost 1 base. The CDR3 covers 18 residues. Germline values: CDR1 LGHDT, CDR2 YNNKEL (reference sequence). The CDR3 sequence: CASSQDTPGRGWSYEQYF. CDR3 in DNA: TGTGCCAGCAGCCAAGACACCCCCGGGAGGGGGTGGTCCTACGAGCAGTACTTC.

As DNA, the CDR3 is TGTGCCAGCAGTTTCGACAGGGTGGAAGAGACCCAGTACTTC. The encoded protein is CASSFDRVEETQYF. This chain connects TRBV12-3 or TRBV12-4 to TRBJ2-5; 7 positions match TRBD1. The ends lost 3 bases at V and 3 bases at J; junction bases unmatched: 4. The CDR3 runs 14 residues.

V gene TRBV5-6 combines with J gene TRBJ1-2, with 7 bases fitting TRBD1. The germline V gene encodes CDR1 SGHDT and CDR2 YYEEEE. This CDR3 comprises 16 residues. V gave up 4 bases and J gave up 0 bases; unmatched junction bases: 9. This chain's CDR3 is CASSPTGTATNYGYTF. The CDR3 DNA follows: TGTGCCAGCAGCCCGACGGGGACAGCTACTAACTATGGCTACACCTTC.

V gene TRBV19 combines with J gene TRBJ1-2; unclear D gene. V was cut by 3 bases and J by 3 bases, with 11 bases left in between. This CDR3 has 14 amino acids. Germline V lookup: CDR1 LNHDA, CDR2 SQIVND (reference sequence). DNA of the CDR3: TGTGCCAGTAGTATTCCCCCGGAGGACTATGGCTACACCTTC. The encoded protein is CASSIPPEDYGYTF.

CDR3: CSARGRDQPQHF. In nucleotides, the CDR3 is TGCAGTGCTAGAGGGCGCGATCAGCCCCAGCATTTT. V and J are TRBV20-1 and TRBJ1-5; no definite D call. V lost 1 base to trimming and J lost 5 bases, with 6 bases between them. CDR3 length: 12 amino acids. Germline lookup yields CDR1 DFQATT and CDR2 SNEGSKA (reference sequence).

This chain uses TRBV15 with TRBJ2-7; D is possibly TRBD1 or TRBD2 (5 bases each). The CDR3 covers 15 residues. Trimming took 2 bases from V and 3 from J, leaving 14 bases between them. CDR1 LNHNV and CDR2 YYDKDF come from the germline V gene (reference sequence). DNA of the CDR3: TGTGCCACCAGCAGACACGCCGAGGGGAGCTACGAGCAGTACTTC. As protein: CATSRHAEGSYEQYF.

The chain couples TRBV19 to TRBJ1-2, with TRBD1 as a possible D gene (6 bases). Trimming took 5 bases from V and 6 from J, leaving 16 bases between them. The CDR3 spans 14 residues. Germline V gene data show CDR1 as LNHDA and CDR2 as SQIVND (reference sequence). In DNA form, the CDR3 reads TGTGCCAGTAGTCTAACCAGGGGACCCCATGGCTACACCTTC. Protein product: CASSLTRGPHGYTF.

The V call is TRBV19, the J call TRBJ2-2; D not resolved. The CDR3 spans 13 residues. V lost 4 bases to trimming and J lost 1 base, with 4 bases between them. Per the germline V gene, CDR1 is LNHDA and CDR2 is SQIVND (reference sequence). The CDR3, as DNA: TGTGCCAGTAGTACAGGGAACACCGGGGAGCTGTTTTTT. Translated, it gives CASSTGNTGELFF.

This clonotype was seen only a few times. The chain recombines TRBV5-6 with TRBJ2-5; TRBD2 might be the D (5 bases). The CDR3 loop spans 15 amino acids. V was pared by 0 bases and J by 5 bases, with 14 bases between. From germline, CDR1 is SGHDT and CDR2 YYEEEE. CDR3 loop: CASSLAGFGLETQYF. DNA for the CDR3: TGTGCCAGCAGCTTGGCCGGGTTCGGACTGGAGACCCAGTACTTC.

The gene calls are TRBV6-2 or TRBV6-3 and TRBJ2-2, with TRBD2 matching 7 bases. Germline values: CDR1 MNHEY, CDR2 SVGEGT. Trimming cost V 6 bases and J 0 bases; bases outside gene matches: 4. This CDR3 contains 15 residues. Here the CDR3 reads CASRPSGANTGELFF. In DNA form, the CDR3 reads TGTGCCAGCAGACCCAGCGGGGCGAACACCGGGGAGCTGTTTTTT.

The CDR3 coding sequence is TGCGCCAGCAGCTTGGATACAGGGGGCAATCAGCCCCAGCATTTT. Protein product: CASSLDTGGNQPQHF. The V call is TRBV5-1, the J call TRBJ1-5, with 7 bases that match TRBD1. CDR3 size: 15 residues. The junction had 2 bases not matched to a gene; V was cut back by 0 bases and J by 2 bases. Germline V gives CDR1 SGHRS, CDR2 YFSETQ.

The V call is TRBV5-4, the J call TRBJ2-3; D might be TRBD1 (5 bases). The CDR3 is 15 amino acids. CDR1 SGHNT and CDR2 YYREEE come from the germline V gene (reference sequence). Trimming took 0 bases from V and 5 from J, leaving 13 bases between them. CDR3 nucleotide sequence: TGTGCCAGCAGCTTGGATTACCAAGGGGTAGATACGCAGTATTTT. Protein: CASSLDYQGVDTQYF.

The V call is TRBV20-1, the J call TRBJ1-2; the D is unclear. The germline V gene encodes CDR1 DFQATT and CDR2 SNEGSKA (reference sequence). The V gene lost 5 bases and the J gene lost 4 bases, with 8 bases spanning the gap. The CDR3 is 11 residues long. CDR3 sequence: CSAHGSYGYTF. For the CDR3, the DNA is TGCAGTGCTCACGGGAGCTATGGCTACACCTTC.

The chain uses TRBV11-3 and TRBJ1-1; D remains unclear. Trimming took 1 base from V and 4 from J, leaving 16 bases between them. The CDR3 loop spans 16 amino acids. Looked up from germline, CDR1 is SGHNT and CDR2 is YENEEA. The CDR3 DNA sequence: TGTGCCAGCAGCTTAGCCGTCTTAGGTTTTGGCACTGAAGCTTTCTTT. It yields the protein CASSLAVLGFGTEAFF.

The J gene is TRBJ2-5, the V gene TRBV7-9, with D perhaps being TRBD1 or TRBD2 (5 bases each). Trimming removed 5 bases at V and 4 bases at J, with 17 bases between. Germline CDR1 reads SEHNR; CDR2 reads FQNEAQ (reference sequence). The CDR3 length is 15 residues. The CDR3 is CASSVSLGESETQYF. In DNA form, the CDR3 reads TGTGCCAGCAGCGTGAGCTTAGGGGAGTCAGAGACCCAGTACTTC.

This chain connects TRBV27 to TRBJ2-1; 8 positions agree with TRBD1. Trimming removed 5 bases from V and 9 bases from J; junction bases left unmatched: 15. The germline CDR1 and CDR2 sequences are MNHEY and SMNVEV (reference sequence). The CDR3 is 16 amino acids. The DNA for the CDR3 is TGTGCCAGCAGTCCCTCCGCCGGACAGGGTATAAGTGAGCAGTTCTTC. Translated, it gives CASSPSAGQGISEQFF.

CDR3 sequence: CAWRKAFNTEAFF. Here the CDR3 DNA reads TGTGCCTGGAGAAAAGCGTTTAACACTGAAGCTTTCTTT. This chain joins TRBV30 and TRBJ1-1; no definite D call. Trimming pared 3 bases from V and 2 bases from J, leaving 10 bases between. The CDR3 runs 13 residues. Germline values: CDR1 GTSNPN, CDR2 SVGIG (reference sequence).

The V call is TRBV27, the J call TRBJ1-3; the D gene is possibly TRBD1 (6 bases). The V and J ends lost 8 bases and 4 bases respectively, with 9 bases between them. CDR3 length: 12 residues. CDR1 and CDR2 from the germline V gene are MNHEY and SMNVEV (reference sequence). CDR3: CASQGPGNTIYF. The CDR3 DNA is TGTGCCAGCCAGGGGCCGGGAAACACCATATATTTT.

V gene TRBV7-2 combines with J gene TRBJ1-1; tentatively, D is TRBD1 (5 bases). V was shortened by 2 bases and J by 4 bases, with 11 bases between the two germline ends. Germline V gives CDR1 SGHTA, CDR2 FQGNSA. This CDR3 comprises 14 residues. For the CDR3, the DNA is TGTGCCAGCAGCTTAAAGCAGGGAAGCACTGAAGCTTTCTTT. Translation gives CASSLKQGSTEAFF.

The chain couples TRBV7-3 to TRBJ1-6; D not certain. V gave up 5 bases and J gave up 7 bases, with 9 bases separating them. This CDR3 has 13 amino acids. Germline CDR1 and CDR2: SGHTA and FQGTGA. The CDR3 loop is CASSMGGNSPLHF. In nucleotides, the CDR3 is TGTGCCAGCAGCATGGGTGGGAATTCACCCCTCCACTTT.

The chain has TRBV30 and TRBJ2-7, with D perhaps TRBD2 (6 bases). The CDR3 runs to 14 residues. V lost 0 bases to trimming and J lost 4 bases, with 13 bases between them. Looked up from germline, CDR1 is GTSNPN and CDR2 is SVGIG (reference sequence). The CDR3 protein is CAWSVPGTGYEQYF. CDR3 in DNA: TGTGCCTGGAGTGTTCCAGGGACTGGGTACGAGCAGTACTTC.

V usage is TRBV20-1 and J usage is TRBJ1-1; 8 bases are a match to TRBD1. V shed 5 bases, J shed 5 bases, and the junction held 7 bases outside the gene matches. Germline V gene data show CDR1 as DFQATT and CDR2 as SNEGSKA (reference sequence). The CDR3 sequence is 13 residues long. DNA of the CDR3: TGCAGTGCTTCACAGGGGGTCGATACTGAAGCTTTCTTT. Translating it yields CSASQGVDTEAFF.

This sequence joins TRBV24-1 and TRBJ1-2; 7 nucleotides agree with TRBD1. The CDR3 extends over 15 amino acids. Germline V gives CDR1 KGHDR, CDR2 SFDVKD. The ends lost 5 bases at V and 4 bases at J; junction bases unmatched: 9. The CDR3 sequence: CATSGVIQGRYGYTF. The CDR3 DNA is TGTGCCACCAGTGGGGTCATACAGGGGCGCTATGGCTACACCTTC.

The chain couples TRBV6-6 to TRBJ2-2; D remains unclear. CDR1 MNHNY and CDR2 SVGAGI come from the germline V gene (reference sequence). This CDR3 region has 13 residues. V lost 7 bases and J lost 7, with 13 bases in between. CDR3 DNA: TGTGCCAGCAATAACGGGTTGATCGGGGAGCTGTTTTTT. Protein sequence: CASNNGLIGELFF.